The source of this T cell receptor (beta chain) is a study of T cell repertoires in cytomegalovirus infection (dated by TCRdb to between 2018 and 2021). The study in broad terms: Alongside well-studied HLA-B-restricted epitopes, the peptide stimulations were aimed at recently identified HLA-C-restricted CMV epitopes, whose presentation resists viral immunomodulation. Because public TCR beta signatures pointed to carriage of CMV infection together with the matching HLA type, the HLA type of each donor mattered for the analysis.

In this sample, this clonotype turned up many times. Its antigen remains unidentified. Base qualities are not provided; no much larger clone lies one nucleotide away. The investigation overall reported the following: In both this cohort and an independent cohort of under 450 donors, the cumulative frequency of public TCR beta family members distinguished carriers of CMV infection plus the relevant HLA type. In the ex vivo response, HLA-C-restricted CMV-specific TCR beta clonotypes were dominant, and in two of eight donors the single most frequent clonotype came from this HLA-C-restricted group.

Sequencing was performed on an Illumina HiSeq 1500. Using fastp trimming at Q25 and MiXCR clonotype assembly, TCRdb reanalyzed the public sequencing data and kept in-frame beta chains. Every distinct CDR3 protein forms one entry, paired with its most common genes and DNA. The sample yields 650,000 to 850,000 distinct CDR3 sequences; 25% to 30% were counted once. About 12% of the sample is taken by the ten largest. Trimming takes 5 bases from V and 3 bases from J, and the germline ends sit 14 bases apart. The cysteine opens and the phenylalanine closes a CDR3 of 15 amino acids. The read is trimmed to its CDR3 DNA, 45 bases read in frame from base 1. According to the germline V gene (reference sequence), CDR1 reads SEHNR and CDR2 reads FQNEAQ. In light of the paper, this sample's treatment or condition label describes: in vitro stimulation with specific CMV peptide epitopes to enrich CMV-specific T cells.

Source: cultured CD8+ T cells from PBMCs, taken from culture after CMV antigen stimulation. The source is a human donor in good health (CMV status not recorded). Some clones in this sample may be carry-over from other donors' samples. The V and J genes are TRBV7-9 and TRBJ2-1, and possibly TRBD1, on 6 matching bases. The DNA sequence reads TGTGCCAGCAGCCAGACAGGTGAGGACTACAATGAGCAGTTCTTC. This is translated as CASSQTGEDYNEQFF. The CDR3, completed at both ends by the reference TRBV7-9 and TRBJ2-1 genes, gives the full variable domain DTGVSQNPRHKITKRGQNVTFRCDPISEHNRLYWYRQTLGQGPEFLTYFQNEAQLEKSRLLSDRFSAERPKGSFSTLEIQRTEQGDSAMYLCASSQTGEDYNEQFFGPGTRLTVL.